These T cell receptor beta chains were read from a single sample in a study of control samples from healthy donors and cancer patients. Repertoires were generated with immunoSEQ multiplex PCR, while TCRdb's copy carries only in-frame clones and drops some. The sample has around 120,000 clones, around nine tenths seen once. Sequences were obtained from blood. The receptors derive from a man aged 40-49 years in good health. CDR3s include the opening cysteine and the closing phenylalanine or tryptophan. Fields, in order: J gene, V gene, CDR3 protein.

>TRBJ1-1|TRBV25-1
CASSPRQRMNTEAFF
>TRBJ2-5|TRBV6-6
CASSYGDQIGETQYF
>TRBJ1-1|TRBV2
CASRKITGHNTEAFF
>TRBJ1-1|TRBV18
CASSPSGTGVEAFF
>TRBJ2-5|TRBV4-3
CASSQGFGGAQETQYF
>TRBJ2-7|TRBV3-1/TRBV3-2
CASSRTYYEQYF
>TRBJ2-7|TRBV3-1/TRBV3-2
CASSHELAGGWLVNEQYF
>TRBJ1-2|TRBV19
CASSSLRTHAYGYTF
>TRBJ2-7|TRBV9
CASSVGREQYF
>TRBJ2-7|TRBV7-2
CASSFRRGHGGEQYF
>TRBJ2-3|TRBV18
CASSPLPGTSGGAEVDTQYF
>TRBJ1-2|TRBV21-1
CASRDREIFYGYTF
>TRBJ1-2|TRBV7-9
CASSLEGGDYGYTF
>TRBJ1-1|TRBV10-2
CASSAGADTEAFF
>TRBJ1-2|TRBV18
CASSLRTDNNYGYTF
>TRBJ2-5|TRBV4-3
CASSQGLRGETQYF
>TRBJ1-2|TRBV7-2
CASSPGQGYGYTF
>TRBJ1-6|TRBV7-9
CASSPDRPNSPLHF
>TRBJ1-2|TRBV2
CASRRDRGLGGYTF
>TRBJ2-3|TRBV9
CASSALSGGGDTQYF
>TRBJ2-2|TRBV3-1/TRBV3-2
CASSQDTRLDRGAVF
>TRBJ2-5|TRBV24-1
CATSDRTGKETQYF
>TRBJ2-5|TRBV25-1
CASSERGGGGKETQYF
>TRBJ1-2|TRBV4-1
CASSPDYYGYTF
>TRBJ2-3|TRBV7-2
CASSAANSGLHAQYF
>TRBJ1-1|TRBV12-3/TRBV12-4
CASSLTANTEAFF
>TRBJ1-2|TRBV2
CASNQDRDGYTF
>TRBJ2-7|TRBV3-1/TRBV3-2
CASSIAGGAAYEQYF
>TRBJ2-7|TRBV5-1
CASSFGTSGGTYEQYF
>TRBJ1-2|TRBV7-8
CASSLDPGQGGVGYGYTF
>TRBJ2-7|TRBV7-9
CASTVVGGASYEQYF
>TRBJ2-2|TRBV6-4
CASSLTSGGSDGELFF
>TRBJ1-5|TRBV10-2
CASSASTASNQPQHF
>TRBJ1-3|TRBV19
CASSITGVFSGNTIYF
>TRBJ2-2|TRBV14
CASSQDSERGGRMRAGELFF
>TRBJ2-1|TRBV10-1
CASSENRDEQFF
>TRBJ2-5|TRBV27
CASSLRTGRLETQYF
>TRBJ1-4|TRBV4-1
CASSPRGGPTNEKLFF
>TRBJ2-7|TRBV7-9
CASSTDYEQYF
>TRBJ2-3|TRBV6-5
CASRKTGSTDTQYF
>TRBJ2-7|TRBV7-9
CASSLEYEQYF
>TRBJ1-3|TRBV7-9
CASSPTTGNTIYF
>TRBJ1-1|TRBV25-1
CASSDTGTRQGTEAFF
>TRBJ1-6|TRBV4-3
CASSQDAVFWTTGNSPLHF
>TRBJ1-2|TRBV7-9
CASSQEDRAVYGYTF
>TRBJ2-1|TRBV4-1
CASSLTRGPSYNEQFF
>TRBJ2-5|TRBV4-1
CASSRTGTRETQYF
>TRBJ1-3|TRBV5-1
CASSFGGNTIYF
>TRBJ2-7|TRBV7-2
CASNDPTDPTSSYEQYF
>TRBJ2-3|TRBV7-8
CASSPSRLDTQYF
>TRBJ2-5|TRBV19
CASSIGDRDETQYF
>TRBJ1-1|TRBV10-3
CAVGTASNTEAFF
>TRBJ2-3|TRBV13
CASSQQERFLTDTQYF
>TRBJ1-1|TRBV18
CASSPMGDRENTEAFF
>TRBJ2-5|TRBV6-6
CASSYSRQQETQYF
>TRBJ2-1|TRBV6-2/TRBV6-3
CASSYSKQLGEQFF
>TRBJ2-7|TRBV25-1
CATGEEDNGSYEQYF
>TRBJ1-1|TRBV11-2
CASSPGAGQGFENTEAFF